This is a list of T cell receptor beta chains from one sample in a study of cytomegalovirus exposure and HLA in healthy donors. Repertoires were generated with immunoSEQ multiplex PCR, while TCRdb's copy carries only in-frame clones and drops some. The table includes some 120,000 clones, around 10% detected once. The sequenced sample consisted of PBMCs. All receptors derive from a man aged 30 to 39 in good health and CMV-seronegative. CDR3s include the opening cysteine and the closing phenylalanine or tryptophan. The D gene is left open where the match is weak. Rows give clone size only sometimes, using once, few, many, or a class for an expanded clone.

D	V	size	J	CDR3	DNA
.	TRBV7-9	.	TRBJ1-1	CASSYDRVNTEAFF	TGTGCCAGCAGCTACGACAGAGTGAACACTGAAGCTTTCTTT
TRBD1	TRBV6-5	few	TRBJ2-3	CASSYGGRGLTDTQYF	TGTGCCAGCAGTTACGGGGGCAGGGGGCTAACAGATACGCAGTATTTT
.	TRBV5-8	.	TRBJ2-1	CASSQDSYNEQFF	TGTGCCAGCAGCCAGGACTCCTACAATGAGCAGTTCTTC
.	TRBV5-6	.	TRBJ1-2	CASTWGGFYGYTF	TGTGCCAGCACCTGGGGAGGGTTCTATGGCTACACCTTC
TRBD2	TRBV4-1	.	TRBJ2-7	CASSQTDMGLGTYEQYF	TGCGCCAGCAGCCAGACGGATATGGGACTAGGGACCTACGAGCAGTACTTC
.	TRBV7-2	few	TRBJ1-2	CASSFGAIGGYTF	TGTGCCAGCAGCTTTGGGGCGATAGGAGGCTACACCTTC
TRBD1	TRBV2	.	TRBJ2-5	CASSATGVWETQYF	TGTGCCAGCAGTGCCACAGGGGTGTGGGAGACCCAGTACTTC
TRBD2	TRBV11-1	.	TRBJ2-7	CASSSSGRLSEQYF	TGTGCCAGCAGCTCTAGCGGGAGGCTTAGTGAGCAGTACTTC
.	TRBV30	few	TRBJ1-2	CAWSPGVGDYGYTF	TGTGCCTGGAGCCCGGGAGTAGGGGACTATGGCTACACCTTC
.	TRBV29-1	.	TRBJ2-1	CMRRRRCNEQFF	TGCATGAGGAGGAGAAGGTGCAATGAGCAGTTCTTC
.	TRBV30	few	TRBJ1-2	CASTSRRYYGYTF	TGTGCCTCGACGAGTCGGCGGTACTATGGCTACACCTTC
TRBD1	TRBV10-3	.	TRBJ1-6	CAISESRTGTGNSPLHF	TGTGCCATCAGTGAGTCCCGCACCGGGACAGGGAATTCACCCCTCCACTTT
TRBD1	TRBV9	.	TRBJ1-4	CASSIGGGQGNEKLFF	TGTGCCAGCAGCATCGGGGGTGGACAGGGGAATGAAAAACTGTTTTTT
TRBD1	TRBV6-1	few	TRBJ1-1	CASRLRQGTEAFF	TGTGCCAGCAGGCTTAGACAGGGGACTGAAGCTTTCTTT
.	TRBV25-1	.	TRBJ2-1	CASRADSSYNEQFF	TGTGCCAGCAGGGCAGACAGCTCCTACAATGAGCAGTTCTTC
TRBD2	TRBV4-3	few	TRBJ2-5	CASSQAWEGGGTQYF	TGCGCCAGCAGCCAAGCCTGGGAGGGTGGGGGGACCCAGTACTTC
TRBD1	TRBV19	.	TRBJ2-5	CASKRDRGLQETQYF	TGTGCCTCAAAGAGGGACAGGGGACTCCAAGAGACCCAGTACTTC
TRBD1	TRBV28	few	TRBJ2-1	CASSLNRGNNLGEQFF	TGTGCCAGCAGTTTAAACAGGGGTAATAATCTCGGTGAGCAGTTCTTC
TRBD2	TRBV19	few	TRBJ2-2	CASSMAGRAGTGELFF	TGTGCCAGTAGTATGGCGGGGAGGGCCGGCACCGGGGAGCTGTTTTTT
.	TRBV27	.	TRBJ2-7	CASSPRDSEQYF	TGTGCCAGCAGTCCCAGGGACTCCGAGCAGTACTTC
.	TRBV10-3	few	TRBJ2-5	CAISDQTQETQYF	TGTGCCATCAGTGATCAGACACAAGAGACCCAGTACTTC
.	TRBV27	.	TRBJ1-2	CASSPNLEVEGYGYTF	TGTGCCAGCAGTCCTAATCTCGAGGTTGAAGGCTATGGCTACACCTTC
TRBD1	TRBV19	.	TRBJ1-1	CASSIPGGEAFF	TGTGCCAGTAGTATACCAGGGGGGGAAGCTTTCTTT
.	TRBV7-2	.	TRBJ2-3	CASSLLSTDTQYF	TGTGCCAGCAGCCTACTTAGCACAGATACGCAGTATTTT
TRBD1	TRBV2	few	TRBJ1-2	CASATGGYGYTF	TGTGCCAGCGCGACAGGGGGCTATGGCTACACCTTC
TRBD2	TRBV18	few	TRBJ2-1	CASSPPKREGYNEQFF	TGTGCCAGCTCACCACCTAAGCGGGAGGGGTACAATGAGCAGTTCTTC
.	TRBV2	few	TRBJ1-2	CASSEAQHYGYTF	TGTGCCAGCAGTGAAGCACAGCACTATGGCTACACCTTC
.	TRBV27	.	TRBJ2-5	CASSSSNREETQYF	TGTGCCAGCAGTTCATCGAACAGGGAAGAGACCCAGTACTTC
.	TRBV9	.	TRBJ2-1	CASSVRGAAEQFF	TGTGCCAGCAGCGTCAGGGGGGCTGCTGAGCAGTTCTTC
TRBD1	TRBV29-1	.	TRBJ1-5	CSVMTGRDQPQHF	TGCAGCGTTATGACAGGGCGGGATCAGCCCCAGCATTTT
.	TRBV5-1	.	TRBJ1-6	CASSLSQGYNSPLHF	TGCGCCAGCAGCTTATCACAGGGTTATAATTCACCCCTCCACTTT
TRBD2	TRBV14	.	TRBJ2-7	CASSPTSGGSYEQYF	TGTGCCAGCAGCCCGACTAGCGGGGGCTCCTACGAGCAGTACTTC
TRBD1	TRBV5-1	.	TRBJ2-7	CASRQTGAQEQYF	TGCGCCAGCAGACAAACAGGGGCGCAGGAGCAGTACTTC
TRBD2	TRBV7-3	.	TRBJ2-3	CASSLDPIAGVGDTQYF	TGTGCCAGCAGCCTTGACCCGATAGCGGGAGTGGGGGATACGCAGTATTTT
TRBD1	TRBV30	few	TRBJ2-7	CAWILETGSSYEQYF	TGTGCCTGGATCCTAGAGACAGGGAGCTCCTACGAGCAGTACTTC
TRBD1	TRBV9	few	TRBJ2-3	CASSTGTGVNTDTQYF	TGTGCCAGCAGCACAGGGACAGGGGTCAACACAGATACGCAGTATTTT
.	TRBV19	few	TRBJ1-4	CASTIRRENEKLFF	TGTGCCAGCACGATCCGGAGGGAGAATGAAAAACTGTTTTTT
.	TRBV21-1	.	TRBJ2-7	CASIGAPSSYEQYF	TGTGCCAGCATTGGAGCGCCGAGCTCCTACGAGCAGTACTTC
.	TRBV5-8	many	TRBJ2-1	CASSLGVSVVEQFF	TGTGCCAGCAGCTTGGGCGTTAGCGTCGTTGAGCAGTTCTTC
TRBD1	TRBV10-3	few	TRBJ2-7	CAIYRDSYYEQYF	TGTGCCATATACCGGGACAGCTACTACGAGCAGTACTTC
.	TRBV7-3	few	TRBJ1-1	CASSQGQNTEAFF	TGTGCCAGCAGCCAAGGACAGAACACTGAAGCTTTCTTT
.	TRBV7-9	.	TRBJ2-3	CASSLTAVGQYF	TGTGCCAGCAGCTTAACAGCGGTGGGGCAGTATTTT
.	TRBV11-3	few	TRBJ2-3	CASSSRADTQYF	TGTGCCAGCAGCTCCCGGGCAGATACGCAGTATTTT